The clone carrying this TCR beta chain was recorded many times. At one of its ends the junction is not consistent with the germline gene, which may arise from a read error. This sample is drawn from a study of Graves' ophthalmopathy and Graves' hyperthyroidism. Germline V CDR1 and CDR2: SGHTS, YDEGEE. CDR3 length equals 13 residues. Amplified TCR beta CDR3 regions were obtained using RNA transcripts as template. A first-round RT-PCR used HTBI primers, followed by a second-round multiplex PCR. TCRdb re-called the multiplex PCR reads with MiXCR, one entry per CDR3 protein. The sample holds about 600,000 distinct CDR3 sequences; under 40% are singletons and the top ten take about 4%.

The sample was peripheral blood or thyroid tissue (not recorded which). The source of this sequence is an adult man with Graves' hyperthyroidism. V and J are TRBV5-8 and TRBJ1-2; 10 positions agree with TRBD1. The CDR3 region has the DNA TGTGCCAGCAGGTTGGACAGGGGGAGGGGCTACACCTTC. Translated, it gives CASRLDRGRGYTF.